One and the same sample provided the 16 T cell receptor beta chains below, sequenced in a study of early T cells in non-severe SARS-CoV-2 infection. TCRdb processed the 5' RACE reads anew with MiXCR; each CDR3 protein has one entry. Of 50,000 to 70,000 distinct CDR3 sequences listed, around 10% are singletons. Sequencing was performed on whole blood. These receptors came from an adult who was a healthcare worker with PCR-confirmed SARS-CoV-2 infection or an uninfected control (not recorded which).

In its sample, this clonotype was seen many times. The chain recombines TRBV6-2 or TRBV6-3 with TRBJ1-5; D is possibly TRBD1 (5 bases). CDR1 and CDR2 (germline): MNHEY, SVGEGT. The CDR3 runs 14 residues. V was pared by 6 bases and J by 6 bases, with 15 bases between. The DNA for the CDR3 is TGTGCCAGCAGCGGGACCTCCCGGAGTCAGCCCCAGCATTTT. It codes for CASSGTSRSQPQHF.

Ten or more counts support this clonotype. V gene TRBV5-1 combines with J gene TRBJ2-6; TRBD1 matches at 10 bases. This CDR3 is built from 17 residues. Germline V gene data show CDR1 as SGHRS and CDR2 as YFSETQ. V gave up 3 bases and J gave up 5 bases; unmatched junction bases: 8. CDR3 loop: CASSSGTGAARANVLTF. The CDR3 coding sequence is TGCGCCAGCAGCTCGGGGACAGGGGCCGCAAGGGCCAACGTCCTGACTTTC.

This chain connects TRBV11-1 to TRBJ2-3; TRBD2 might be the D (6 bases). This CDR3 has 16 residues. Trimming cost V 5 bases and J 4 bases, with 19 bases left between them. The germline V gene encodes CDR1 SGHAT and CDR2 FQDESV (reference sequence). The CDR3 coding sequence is TGTGCCAGCAGCACCGGAGCTGGTGGGACTGCAGATACGCAGTATTTT. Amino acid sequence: CASSTGAGGTADTQYF. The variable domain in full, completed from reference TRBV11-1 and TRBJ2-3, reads EAEVAQSPRYKITEKSQAVAFWCDPISGHATLYWYRQILGQGPELLVQFQDESVVDDSQLPKDRFSAERLKGVDSTLKIQPAELGDSAMYLCASSTGAGGTADTQYFGPGTRLTVL.

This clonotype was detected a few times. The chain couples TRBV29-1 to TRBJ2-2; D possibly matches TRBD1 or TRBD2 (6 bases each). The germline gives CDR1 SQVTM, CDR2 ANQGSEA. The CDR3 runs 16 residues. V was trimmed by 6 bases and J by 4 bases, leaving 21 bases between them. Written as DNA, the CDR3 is TGCAGCGTCGCGGGACACCCCCGAGGGGTCACCGGGGAGCTGTTTTTT. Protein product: CSVAGHPRGVTGELFF.

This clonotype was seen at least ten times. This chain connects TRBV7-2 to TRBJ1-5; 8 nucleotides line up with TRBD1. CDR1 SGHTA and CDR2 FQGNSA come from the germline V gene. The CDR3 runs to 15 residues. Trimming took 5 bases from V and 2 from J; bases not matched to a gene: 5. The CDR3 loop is CASSARTGRNQPQHF. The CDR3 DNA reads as TGTGCCAGCAGCGCCAGGACAGGGCGCAATCAGCCCCAGCATTTT. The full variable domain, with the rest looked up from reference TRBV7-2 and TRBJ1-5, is GAGVSQSPSNKVTEKGKDVELRCDPISGHTALYWYRQSLGQGLEFLIYFQGNSAPDKSGLPSDRFSAERTGGSVSTLTIQRTQQEDSAVYLCASSARTGRNQPQHFGDGTRLSIL.

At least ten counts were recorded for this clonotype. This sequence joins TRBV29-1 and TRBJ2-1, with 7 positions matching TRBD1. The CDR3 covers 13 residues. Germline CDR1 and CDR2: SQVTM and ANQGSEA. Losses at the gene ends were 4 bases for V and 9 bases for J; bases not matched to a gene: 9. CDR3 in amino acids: CSVATGDRGEQFF. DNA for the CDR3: TGCAGCGTTGCCACAGGGGACCGGGGTGAGCAGTTCTTC.

CDR3 residues: CATSDQNTGHTEAFF. The DNA for the CDR3 is TGTGCCACCAGTGACCAGAATACAGGGCATACTGAAGCTTTCTTT. The chain links TRBV24-1 to TRBJ1-1; TRBD1 is a possible D gene (6 bases). The CDR3 runs 15 residues. Germline V gene lookup returns CDR1 KGHDR and CDR2 SFDVKD. The V end lost 4 bases, the J end lost 5 bases, and 16 bases lay between the germline ends.

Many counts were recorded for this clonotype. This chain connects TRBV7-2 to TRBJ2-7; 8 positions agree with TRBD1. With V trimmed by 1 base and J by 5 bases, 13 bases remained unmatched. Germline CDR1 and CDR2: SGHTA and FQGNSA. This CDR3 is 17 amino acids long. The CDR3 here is CASSLDLSGGLVDEQYF. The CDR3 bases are TGTGCCAGCAGCTTAGATTTGTCAGGGGGCCTGGTCGACGAGCAGTACTTC.

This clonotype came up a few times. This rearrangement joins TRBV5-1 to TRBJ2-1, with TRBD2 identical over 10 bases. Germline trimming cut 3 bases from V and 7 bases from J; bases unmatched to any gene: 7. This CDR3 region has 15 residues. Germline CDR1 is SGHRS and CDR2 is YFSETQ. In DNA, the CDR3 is TGCGCCAGCAGCTCCGGACTAGCGGCAGCGAATGAGCAGTTCTTC. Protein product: CASSSGLAAANEQFF.

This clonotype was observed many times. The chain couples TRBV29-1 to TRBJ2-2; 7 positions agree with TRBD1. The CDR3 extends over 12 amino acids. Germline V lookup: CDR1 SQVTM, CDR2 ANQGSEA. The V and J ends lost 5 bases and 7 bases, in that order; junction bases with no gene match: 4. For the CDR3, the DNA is TGCAGCGTTAGGGGGCCAGGCGGGGAGCTGTTTTTT. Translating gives CSVRGPGGELFF.

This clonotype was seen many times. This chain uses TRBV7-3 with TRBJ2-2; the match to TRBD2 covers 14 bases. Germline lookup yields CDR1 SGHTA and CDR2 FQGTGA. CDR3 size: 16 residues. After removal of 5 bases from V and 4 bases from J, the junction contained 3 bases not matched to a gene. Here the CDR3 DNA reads TGTGCCAGCAGCATCGGACTAGCGGGAGGCACCGGGGAGCTGTTTTTT. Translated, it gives CASSIGLAGGTGELFF.

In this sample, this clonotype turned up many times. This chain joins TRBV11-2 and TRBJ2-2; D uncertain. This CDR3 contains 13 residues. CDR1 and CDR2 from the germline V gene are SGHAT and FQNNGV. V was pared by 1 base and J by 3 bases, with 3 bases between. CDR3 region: CASSLVYTGELFF. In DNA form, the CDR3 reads TGTGCCAGCAGCTTAGTCTACACCGGGGAGCTGTTTTTT.

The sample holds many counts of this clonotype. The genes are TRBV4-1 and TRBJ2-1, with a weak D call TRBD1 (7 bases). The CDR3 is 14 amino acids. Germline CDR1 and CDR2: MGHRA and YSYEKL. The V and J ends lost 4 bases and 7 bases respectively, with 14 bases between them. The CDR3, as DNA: TGCGCCAGCAGCCCCCCGGCAGGGGGGAATGAGCAGTTCTTC. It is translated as CASSPPAGGNEQFF.

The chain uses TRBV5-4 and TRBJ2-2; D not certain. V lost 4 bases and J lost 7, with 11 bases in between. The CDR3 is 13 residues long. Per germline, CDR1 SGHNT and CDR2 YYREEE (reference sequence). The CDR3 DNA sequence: TGTGCCAGCAGCCTGGAGCCGAACGGGGAGCTGTTTTTT. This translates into CASSLEPNGELFF.

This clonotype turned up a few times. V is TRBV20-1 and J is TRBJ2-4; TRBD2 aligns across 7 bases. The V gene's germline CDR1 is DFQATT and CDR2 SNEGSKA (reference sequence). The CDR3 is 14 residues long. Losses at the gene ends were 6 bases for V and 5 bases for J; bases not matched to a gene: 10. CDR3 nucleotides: TGCAGTGCCCCCGCCCAGCTAGCGGAAAACATTCAGTACTTC. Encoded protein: CSAPAQLAENIQYF.

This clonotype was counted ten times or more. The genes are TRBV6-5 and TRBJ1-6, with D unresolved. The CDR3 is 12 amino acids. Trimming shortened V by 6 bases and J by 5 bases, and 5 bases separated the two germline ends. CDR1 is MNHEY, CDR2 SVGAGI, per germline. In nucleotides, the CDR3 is TGTGCCAGCAGCCAGAATAATTCACCCCTCCACTTT. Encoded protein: CASSQNNSPLHF.